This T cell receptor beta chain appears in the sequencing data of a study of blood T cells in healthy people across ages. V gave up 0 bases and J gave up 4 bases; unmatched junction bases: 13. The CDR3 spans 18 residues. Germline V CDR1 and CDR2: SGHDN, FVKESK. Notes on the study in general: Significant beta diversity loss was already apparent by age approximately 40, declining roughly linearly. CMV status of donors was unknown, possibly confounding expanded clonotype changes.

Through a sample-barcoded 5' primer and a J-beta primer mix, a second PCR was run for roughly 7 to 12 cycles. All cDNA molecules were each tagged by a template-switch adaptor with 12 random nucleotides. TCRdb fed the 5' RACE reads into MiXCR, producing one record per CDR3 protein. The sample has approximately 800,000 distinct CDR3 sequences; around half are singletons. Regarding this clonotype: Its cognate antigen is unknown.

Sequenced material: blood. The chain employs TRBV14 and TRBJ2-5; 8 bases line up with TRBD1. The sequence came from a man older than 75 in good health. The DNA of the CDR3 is TGTGCCAGCAGCCAAGAGGTCCCCGGGCAGGGGGCGAGAGAGACCCAGTACTTC. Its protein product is CASSQEVPGQGARETQYF.